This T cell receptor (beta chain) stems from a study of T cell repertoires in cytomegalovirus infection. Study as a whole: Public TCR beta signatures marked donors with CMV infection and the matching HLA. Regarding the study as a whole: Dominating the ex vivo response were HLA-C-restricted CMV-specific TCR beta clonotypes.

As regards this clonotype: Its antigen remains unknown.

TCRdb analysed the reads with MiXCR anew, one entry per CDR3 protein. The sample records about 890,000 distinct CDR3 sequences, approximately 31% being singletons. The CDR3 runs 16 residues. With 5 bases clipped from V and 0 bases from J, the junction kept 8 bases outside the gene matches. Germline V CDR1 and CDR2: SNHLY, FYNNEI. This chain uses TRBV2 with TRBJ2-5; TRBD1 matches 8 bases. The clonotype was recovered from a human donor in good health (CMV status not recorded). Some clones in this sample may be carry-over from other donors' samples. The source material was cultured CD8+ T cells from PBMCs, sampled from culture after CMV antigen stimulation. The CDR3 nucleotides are TGTGCCAGCAGTCCTGACAGGGGTTGGTACCAAGAGACCCAGTACTTC. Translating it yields CASSPDRGWYQETQYF.